This T cell receptor beta chain came from a study of shared clonotypes between healthy human individuals (dated by TCRdb to the early 2020s). Turning to the overall study: The cohort included a few men and a couple of women between 18 and 49 years of age. The study deeply sequenced blood TCR repertoires of five healthy adults to estimate repertoire size and the extent of clonotype sharing between individuals. Per donor, leukapheresis produced somewhere between about 0.94 and 10 billion PBMCs. Libraries were prepared and TCR repertoires were sequenced by different laboratories using diverse techniques, in order to increase sequencing depth and limit assay-specific biases.

The trim is 3 bases for V and 7 bases for J, with a gap of 24 bases between the germline ends. There are 16 amino acids in the CDR3, from cysteine to phenylalanine inclusive. Only CDR3 DNA remains: 48 bases, in frame from the first base. The germline V gene (reference sequence) yields GTSNPN for CDR1 and SVGIG for CDR2. The donors were healthy, HIV-negative adults who had no recently reported acute infections or vaccinations. Every donor was a Caucasian adult residing in Nashville, Tennessee, USA. For unsorted samples, around 85 million PBMCs were counted, and genomic DNA was extracted using the QIAamp DNA Blood Mini kit. Blood was obtained by leukapheresis, after which PBMCs were separated by Ficoll-Histopaque density gradient centrifugation and cryopreserved in liquid nitrogen vapor phase. Concerning this clone itself: The clone's antigen remains unknown. No per-base quality is available; no much larger clone lies one base away.

Using the deep immunoSEQ assay, multiplex PCR amplified TCR CDR3 regions from genomic DNA. Genomic DNA extracted from each cell subset was distributed evenly over all wells of several immunoSEQ 96-well plates, and each plate served as one replicate. Each replicate PCR for unsorted PBMC received about 0.3 ug genomic DNA, equal to tens of thousands of T cell genomes. Genomic DNA from unsorted PBMC was sequenced over ten immunoSEQ deep assay plates. Purified libraries were quantified with a Qubit 3.0 fluorometer, sized on a Bioanalyzer 2100, and re-quantified with the KAPA Library Quantification kit. A separate single-read 150-cycle Illumina NextSeq 550 flow cell was used to sequence each immunoSEQ 96-well plate. Per the source publication's procedure: Because the immunoSEQ output included only junctional sequences and no quality scores, the filtering could not be the same as the filtering used for full-length reads. To assign V/J genes and CDR3, sequences were annotated against IMGT germline references using PyIR, a Python wrapper for IgBLAST v1.9. Reads with weak V/J assignments (E-value above 1e-6), missing CDR3, stop codons, out-of-frame junctions, or ambiguous translated residues were removed. V3J clonotypes were defined by identical inferred V gene, J gene, and CDR3 amino acid sequence. To compute the percentage overlap between repertoires, the number of shared unique clonotypes was divided by the size of the smaller repertoire. Richness of each repertoire was evaluated using RTK rarefaction, the Chao1 estimator, and Recon v2.1 estimates of unobserved clonotypes. TCRdb obtained this table from immuneACCESS and retained in-frame rearrangements with V and J assigned. These tables miss some clones; where compared with another copy, unresolved V genes account for less than half of the shortfall, and the remainder is unexplained. The DNA was the basis for D and trimming; V, J and clone size are from that table. The sample yields 500,000 to 650,000 clones; around 78% were counted once. The ten biggest clones cover approximately 12% of the sample.

What the work shows at the level of the full study, not this receptor alone: The genetic and exposure-history diversity represented was limited by the small number of donors. Pairwise subsampling indicated that sequencing depth was expected to affect the degree of clonotype sharing among donors. Only blood was sampled, and tissue TCR repertoires likely differ from those in blood.

The clonotype originates from a woman in her thirties or forties in good health. Some clones in this sample may be carry-over from other donors' samples. Sequenced input: PBMCs. In this chain, TRBV30 is recombined with TRBJ2-5, with no reliable assignment of the D segment. The CDR3 loop reads CAWRTQRGAVLRTQYF. The nucleotide sequence reads TGTGCCTGGAGAACCCAGCGCGGAGCAGTCCTTCGGACCCAGTACTTC.